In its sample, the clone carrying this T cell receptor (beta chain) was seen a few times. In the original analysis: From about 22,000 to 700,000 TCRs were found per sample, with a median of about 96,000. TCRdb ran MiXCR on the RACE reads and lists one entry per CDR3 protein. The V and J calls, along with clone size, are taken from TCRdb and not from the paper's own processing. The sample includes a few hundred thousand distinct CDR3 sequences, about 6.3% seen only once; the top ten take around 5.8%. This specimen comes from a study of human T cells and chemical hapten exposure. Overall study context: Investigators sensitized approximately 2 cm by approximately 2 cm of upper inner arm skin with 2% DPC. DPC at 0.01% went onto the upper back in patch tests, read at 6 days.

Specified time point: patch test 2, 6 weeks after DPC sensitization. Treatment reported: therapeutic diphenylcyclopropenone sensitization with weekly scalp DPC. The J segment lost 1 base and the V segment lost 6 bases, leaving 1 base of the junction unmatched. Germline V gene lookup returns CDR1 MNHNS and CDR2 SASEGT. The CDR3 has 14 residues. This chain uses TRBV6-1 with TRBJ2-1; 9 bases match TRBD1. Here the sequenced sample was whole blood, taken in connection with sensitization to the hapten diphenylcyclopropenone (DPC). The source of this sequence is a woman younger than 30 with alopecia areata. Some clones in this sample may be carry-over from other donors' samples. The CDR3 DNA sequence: TGTGCCAGCAGGGGGACAGGGTCCTACAATGAGCAGTTCTTC. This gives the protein CASRGTGSYNEQFF.